The sample holds a few counts of the clone carrying this T cell receptor (beta chain). Trimming shortened V by 1 base and J by 14 bases, and 16 bases separated the two germline ends. The CDR3 consists of 13 residues. CDR1 is SGHRS, CDR2 YFSETQ, per germline. The entry originates in a study of cytomegalovirus exposure and HLA in healthy donors. PCR used 60 Vbeta primers and 13 Jbeta primers. Method: immunoSEQ multiplex PCR; TCRdb's copy keeps in-frame clones and lacks some. Counted here are approximately 210,000 clones, around 75% occurring once; the ten biggest clones make up roughly 1.5%. The chain uses TRBV5-1 and TRBJ2-1; D is possibly TRBD2 (6 bases). The TCR originated in a woman between 50 and 59 years old in good health and CMV-seronegative. The specimen was PBMCs. CDR3 bases: TGCGCCAGCAGCTTGAATGAGGGAGGTAACGAGTTCTTC. It codes for CASSLNEGGNEFF.